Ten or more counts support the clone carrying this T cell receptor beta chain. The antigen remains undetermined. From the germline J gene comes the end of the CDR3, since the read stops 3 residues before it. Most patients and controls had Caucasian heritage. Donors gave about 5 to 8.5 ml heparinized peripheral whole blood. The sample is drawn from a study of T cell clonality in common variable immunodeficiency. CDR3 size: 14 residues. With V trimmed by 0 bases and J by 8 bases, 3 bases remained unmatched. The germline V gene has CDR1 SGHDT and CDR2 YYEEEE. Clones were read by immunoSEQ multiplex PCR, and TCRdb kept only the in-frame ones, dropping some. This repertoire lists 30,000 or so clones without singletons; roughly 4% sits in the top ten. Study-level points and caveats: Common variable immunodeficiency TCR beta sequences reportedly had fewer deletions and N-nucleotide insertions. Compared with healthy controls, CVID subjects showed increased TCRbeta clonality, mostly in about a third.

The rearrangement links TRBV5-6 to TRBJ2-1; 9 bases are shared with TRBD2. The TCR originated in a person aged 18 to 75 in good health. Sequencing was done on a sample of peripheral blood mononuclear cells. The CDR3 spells CASSLEWTSDEQFF. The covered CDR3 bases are TGTGCCAGCAGCTTGGAGTGGACTAGCGATGAG.